The clone carrying this TCR beta chain was seen repeatedly, ten times or more. The antigen is undetermined. The source of the sample is a study of blood T cells in healthy people across ages. Study-level results: Naive CD4+ cell counts and diversity both ran higher in long-lived than in aged donors.

Primers used in a second PCR of roughly 6 to 11 cycles were a sample-barcoded 5' primer and a J-beta primer mix. TCRdb called the 5' RACE reads again in MiXCR, with one record for every CDR3 protein. Among around 790,000 distinct CDR3 sequences listed, around 45% were seen once. V gave up 5 bases and J gave up 0 bases, with 11 bases separating them. The CDR3 runs to 14 residues. This chain uses TRBV12-3 or TRBV12-4 with TRBJ2-7, with D perhaps TRBD1 (6 bases). Sequenced material: blood. This sequence originates from a man in his 60s in good health. CDR3 residues: CASSRRDTSYEQYF. In DNA, the CDR3 is TGTGCCAGCAGTCGCAGGGACACCTCCTACGAGCAGTACTTC.